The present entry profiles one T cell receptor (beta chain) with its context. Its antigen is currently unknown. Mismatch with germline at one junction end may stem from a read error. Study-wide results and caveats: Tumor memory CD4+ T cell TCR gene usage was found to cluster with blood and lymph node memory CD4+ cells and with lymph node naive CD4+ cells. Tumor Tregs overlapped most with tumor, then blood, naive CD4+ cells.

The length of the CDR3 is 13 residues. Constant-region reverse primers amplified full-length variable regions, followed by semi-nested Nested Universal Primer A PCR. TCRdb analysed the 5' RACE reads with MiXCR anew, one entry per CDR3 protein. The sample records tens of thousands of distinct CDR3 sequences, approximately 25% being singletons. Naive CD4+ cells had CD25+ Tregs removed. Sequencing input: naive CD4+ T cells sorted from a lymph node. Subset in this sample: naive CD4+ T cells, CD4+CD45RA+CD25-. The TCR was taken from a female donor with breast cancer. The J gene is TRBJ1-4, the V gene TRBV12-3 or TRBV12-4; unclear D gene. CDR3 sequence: CVSSLSGDEKLFF. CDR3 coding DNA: TGTGTCAGCAGTTTAAGTGGGGATGAAAAACTGTTTTTT.